These T cell receptor beta chains were read from a single sample in a study of control samples from healthy donors and cancer patients. Here immunoSEQ multiplex PCR was the method, and the copy in TCRdb shows in-frame clones only, minus some. The table shows 190,000 or so clones, with 90% to 95% occurring only once. Sequenced sample: blood. These receptors all stem from a man aged 18 to 30 in good health. Each CDR3 is given with its conserved first and last residue. Fields, in order: J gene, V gene, CDR3 protein.

>TRBJ1-6|TRBV6-1
CASSDLKNSPLHF
>TRBJ1-1|TRBV24-1
CATSLRPPMNTEAFF
>TRBJ2-5|TRBV19
CASSMTKYQETQYF
>TRBJ2-7|TRBV4-2
CASSQDRGRGEQYF
>TRBJ1-1|TRBV19
CASSGIQGFLEAFF
>TRBJ1-2|TRBV6-5
CASSPRDRYGYTF
>TRBJ2-1|TRBV19
CASSIGGTPLNEQFF
>TRBJ2-3|TRBV7-3
CASSWGPLTDTQYF
>TRBJ2-2|TRBV7-9
CARMGQGSGELFF
>TRBJ1-4|TRBV2
CASSDYWPGRHSNNEKLFF
>TRBJ2-7|TRBV30
CAWSVHTAYEQYF
>TRBJ1-4|TRBV4-2
CASSQGSGTGGSNEKLFF
>TRBJ2-3|TRBV9
CASSAWIADTQYF
>TRBJ2-6|TRBV25-1
CASNGQGDSSGANVLTF
>TRBJ2-5|TRBV5-1
CASSLARETQYF
>TRBJ2-5|TRBV9
CASSAGTGGYRLGDETQYF
>TRBJ1-4|TRBV3-1/TRBV3-2
CASSPKGTGNEKLFF
>TRBJ1-1|TRBV6-1
CASSEKGEGAFF
>TRBJ2-2|TRBV30
CAWSGLVAGELFF
>TRBJ2-3|TRBV4-1
CASSQRPGTSGVTDTQYF
>TRBJ1-5|TRBV15
CATSRDQGWKPQHF
>TRBJ2-5|TRBV20-1
CSARDRETQYF
>TRBJ2-2|TRBV21-1
CASSADRPNTGELFF
>TRBJ2-2|TRBV5-4
CASSPRIDGELFF
>TRBJ1-1|TRBV30
CAWSSSGTSGTEAFF
>TRBJ1-4|TRBV2
CASRGIGGNEGEKLFF
>TRBJ2-3|TRBV9
CASSVEGEHADTQYF
>TRBJ2-5|TRBV11-3
CASSSGTGGGETQYF
>TRBJ1-1|TRBV6-5
CASSWGGLNTEAFF
>TRBJ1-6|TRBV19
CASSAGTGDFNSPLHF
>TRBJ1-4|TRBV6-2/TRBV6-3
CASSSLGLTLEKLFF
>TRBJ1-1|TRBV7-3
CASSLQGESTEAFF
>TRBJ1-5|TRBV6-1
CASSEAARFKQHF
>TRBJ2-5|TRBV3-1/TRBV3-2
CASSQLMFQETQYF
>TRBJ2-3|TRBV7-3
CASSLKGEADTQYF
>TRBJ2-3|TRBV19
CASSEGPTDTQYF
>TRBJ2-7|TRBV7-3
CASSPSGGNPGEQYF
>TRBJ2-7|TRBV5-1
CASSLGSSYEQYF
>TRBJ1-4|TRBV18
CASSRNRDGLFF
>TRBJ1-1|TRBV6-1
CASSEFQGTEAFF
>TRBJ2-7|TRBV29-1
CSARAGQGYEQYF
>TRBJ2-1|TRBV5-1
CASSALMRGAVNEQFF
>TRBJ2-3|TRBV7-3
CASSLIGENTQYF
>TRBJ2-4|TRBV19
CASSATSPRTGGFKNIQYF
>TRBJ1-2|TRBV27
CASSPGGQGIGYTF
>TRBJ1-6|TRBV5-4
CASSLVDGGFDSPLHF
>TRBJ1-5|TRBV4-1
CASSRGPGVYNQPQHF
>TRBJ1-1|TRBV18
CASSPRTVNEAFF
>TRBJ1-6|TRBV7-2
CASSPRQGVRSPLHF
>TRBJ1-3|TRBV28
CASRQGGSGNTIYF
>TRBJ2-7|TRBV7-8
CASSLAGAAISRYEQYF
>TRBJ1-1|TRBV3-1/TRBV3-2
CASSQGDSGSTEAFF
>TRBJ2-2|TRBV24-1
CATSDPGLNTGELFF
>TRBJ1-2|TRBV11-2
CASSLDLMTANYGYTF
>TRBJ1-2|TRBV5-1
CASSLGTGQNRNYGYTF